Below are 27 T cell receptor beta chains sequenced from a single sample in a study of T cell responses to AZD1222 COVID-19 vaccine. This table comes from immunoSEQ multiplex PCR, and its TCRdb copy is limited to in-frame clones, with some not included. The table includes 150,000 to 250,000 clones, 85% to 95% detected once. The source was peripheral blood, collected 28 days after the second AZD1222 dose. The receptors come from an adult who received the AZD1222 COVID-19 vaccine.

This chain joins TRBV5-1 and TRBJ2-5, with D possibly matching TRBD1 (6 bases). Trimming removed 4 bases at V and 7 bases at J, with 20 bases between. The CDR3 loop spans 15 amino acids. The germline V gene encodes CDR1 SGHRS and CDR2 YFSETQ. The CDR3 protein is CASSVGVQGQGTQYF. CDR3 sequence (DNA): TGCGCCAGCAGCGTCGGGGTACAGGGCCAGGGGACCCAGTACTTC.

CDR3 DNA: TGTGCCAGCAGTTTGGCAGGGGAAAGAGGGACGGGCACTGAAGCTTTCTTT. The encoded protein is CASSLAGERGTGTEAFF. The J gene is TRBJ1-1, the V gene TRBV27; D might be TRBD1 (6 bases). Germline CDR1 reads MNHEY; CDR2 reads SMNVEV (reference sequence). CDR3 length: 17 amino acids. V lost 3 bases to trimming and J lost 4 bases, with 21 bases between them.

The DNA of the CDR3 is TGTGCCAGCAGTGCGGGATCAACTAACTATGGCTACACCTTC. It is translated as CASSAGSTNYGYTF. The rearrangement uses TRBV25-1 and TRBJ1-2; no clear D gene. CDR3 length: 14 amino acids. The germline V and J ends were trimmed by 4 bases and 0 bases, with 9 bases remaining between them. Germline V gene data show CDR1 as MGHDK and CDR2 as SYGVNS.

This clone showed up just once. The chain combines TRBV7-3 with TRBJ2-1, with TRBD2 matching 11 bases. The length of the CDR3 is 18 residues. Trimming removed 0 bases from V and 2 bases from J; junction bases left unmatched: 6. Germline lookup yields CDR1 SGHTA and CDR2 FQGTGA. The CDR3 loop reads CASSLTGLAGGTYNEQFF. For the CDR3, the DNA is TGTGCCAGCAGCTTAACTGGGCTAGCGGGGGGTACCTACAATGAGCAGTTCTTC.

The chain combines TRBV10-3 with TRBJ1-2, with 7 bases fitting TRBD1. V shed 4 bases and J 7 bases; nucleotides not matched to a gene: 3. CDR3 length: 12 amino acids. Germline loops: CDR1 ENHRY, CDR2 SYGVKD. The CDR3: CAISGGQFGYTF. The CDR3 nucleotides read TGTGCCATCAGTGGGGGACAGTTTGGCTACACCTTC.

In this sample, this clone turned up once. The rearrangement links TRBV7-2 to TRBJ2-1, with 9 bases aligning to TRBD2. Losses at the gene ends were 1 base for V and 6 bases for J; bases not matched to a gene: 4. This CDR3 is built from 15 residues. Germline CDR1 reads SGHTA; CDR2 reads FQGNSA. CDR3 coding DNA: TGTGCCAGCAGCTTAGGGGCGGGGGGGACCAATGAGCAGTTCTTC. This sequence encodes CASSLGAGGTNEQFF. The whole variable domain, filled in from reference TRBV7-2 and TRBJ2-1, reads GAGVSQSPSNKVTEKGKDVELRCDPISGHTALYWYRQSLGQGLEFLIYFQGNSAPDKSGLPSDRFSAERTGGSVSTLTIQRTQQEDSAVYLCASSLGAGGTNEQFFGPGTRLTVL.

The rearrangement uses TRBV7-2 and TRBJ1-5, with D possibly TRBD1 on 6 matching bases. Germline CDR1 SGHTA, CDR2 FQGNSA. The V and J ends lost 6 bases and 7 bases respectively, with 19 bases between them. CDR3 size: 15 residues. Here the CDR3 reads CASSWSQGLGQPQHF. The CDR3 bases are TGTGCCAGCAGTTGGAGTCAGGGGCTCGGGCAGCCCCAGCATTTT.

The chain has TRBV30 and TRBJ1-2; D gene ambiguous. The length of the CDR3 is 14 residues. Trimming took 3 bases from V and 8 from J, leaving 19 bases between them. Germline loops: CDR1 GTSNPN, CDR2 SVGIG (reference sequence). Written as DNA, the CDR3 is TGTGCCTGGAGCGGTGACACCGGCCCTAAAGGCTACACCTTC. Residues: CAWSGDTGPKGYTF.

In DNA, the CDR3 is TGTGCCAGCACCCCTCGACAGGCCACAGATACGCAGTATTTT. Its translation is CASTPRQATDTQYF. The chain couples TRBV2 to TRBJ2-3, with D tentatively TRBD1 (6 bases). The CDR3 loop spans 14 amino acids. Trimming cost V 7 bases and J 2 bases, with 13 bases left between them. Germline CDR1 is SNHLY and CDR2 is FYNNEI.

The chain is built from TRBV19 and TRBJ1-3; D remains ambiguous. The germline V and J ends were trimmed by 1 base and 0 bases, with 7 bases remaining between them. Germline V CDR1 and CDR2: LNHDA, SQIVND (reference sequence). The CDR3 is 15 amino acids. CDR3 sequence: CASSIARASGNTIYF. The CDR3 coding sequence is TGTGCCAGTAGTATAGCTCGGGCCTCTGGAAACACCATATATTTT.

The chain has TRBV12-3 or TRBV12-4 and TRBJ2-7; possible D gene TRBD1, 6 bases. This CDR3 has 12 amino acids. The germline V and J ends were trimmed by 7 bases and 5 bases, with 12 bases remaining between them. In DNA, the CDR3 is TGTGCCAGCAAAACAGGGACCCACGAGCAGTACTTC. Amino acids: CASKTGTHEQYF.

The J gene is TRBJ2-1, the V gene TRBV12-2; TRBD2 reflects the table's D call only, with no check against the DNA. TRBV12-2 is termed a pseudogene. This CDR3 region has 14 residues. CDR3 region: CASRLARAGDEQFF. CDR3 DNA sequence: TGTGCAAGTCGCTTAGCGCGGGCGGGAGATGAGCAGTTCTTC.

J is TRBJ1-2 and V is TRBV6-1; D remains ambiguous. The CDR3 length is 12 residues. The V and J ends lost 3 bases and 4 bases respectively, with 6 bases between them. CDR1 and CDR2 (germline): MNHNS, SASEGT. Here the CDR3 reads CASSDRGYGYTF. CDR3 bases: TGTGCCAGCAGTGATCGAGGCTATGGCTACACCTTC.

The V call is TRBV7-3, the J call TRBJ2-1; D remains unclear. Trimming pared 4 bases from V and 6 bases from J, leaving 13 bases between. The germline V gene encodes CDR1 SGHTA and CDR2 FQGTGA. The CDR3 has 14 residues. The CDR3 sequence: CASSSDPHRNEQFF. The CDR3 coding sequence is TGTGCCAGCAGCTCCGATCCACACCGCAATGAGCAGTTCTTC.

This clone is a singleton in its sample. The rearrangement joins TRBV3-1 (or the pseudogene TRBV3-2) to TRBJ1-2, with D perhaps TRBD1 (6 bases). CDR1 is LGHDT, CDR2 YNNKEL, per germline (reference sequence). Between the trimmed V and J ends, which lost 4 bases and 1 base, there was a span of 10 bases. This CDR3 spans 14 amino acids. The DNA for the CDR3 is TGTGCCAGCAGCCGTAAACAGGGTAACTATGGCTACACCTTC. This gives the protein CASSRKQGNYGYTF.

This chain connects TRBV30 to TRBJ1-6; no firm D call. The CDR3 consists of 14 residues. V lost 8 bases and J 7 bases, leaving 18 bases between the germline ends. The V gene's germline CDR1 is GTSNPN and CDR2 SVGIG (reference sequence). The CDR3 region is CAQTLTATNSPLHF. CDR3 in DNA: TGTGCCCAGACCCTTACCGCCACCAATTCACCCCTCCACTTT.

This chain connects TRBV7-9 to TRBJ2-2; 7 nucleotides match TRBD1. The J segment lost 5 bases and the V segment lost 5 bases, leaving 11 bases of the junction unmatched. CDR1 is SEHNR and CDR2 is FQNEAQ in the germline V gene (reference sequence). CDR3 length: 16 amino acids. The CDR3 nucleotides are TGTGCCAGCAGCCTACCCGGGACAGAAAGGACCGGGGAGCTGTTTTTT. This gives the protein CASSLPGTERTGELFF.

This sequence joins TRBV5-1 and TRBJ2-5; 11 nucleotides agree with TRBD2. V lost 4 bases, J lost 5 bases, and 10 bases stayed unmatched. CDR3 length: 16 residues. Germline CDR1 reads SGHRS; CDR2 reads YFSETQ. CDR3 DNA: TGCGCCAGCAGCGTAAATCTAGCGGGGGGCGGGGAGACCCAGTACTTC. It specifies CASSVNLAGGGETQYF.

The V and J genes are TRBV7-3 and TRBJ1-6; 11 positions match TRBD1. Germline V gene lookup returns CDR1 SGHTA and CDR2 FQGTGA. With V trimmed by 4 bases and J by 8 bases, 1 base remained unmatched. This CDR3 spans 14 amino acids. In nucleotides, the CDR3 is TGTGCCAGCAGCTGGACAGGGGGCTATTCACCCCTCCACTTT. This gives the protein CASSWTGGYSPLHF.

The rearrangement uses TRBV29-1 and TRBJ1-1; D not certain. The V gene's germline CDR1 is SQVTM and CDR2 ANQGSEA. The germline V and J ends were trimmed by 7 bases and 4 bases, with 16 bases remaining between them. The CDR3 is 13 amino acids. For the CDR3, the DNA is TGCAGCGCGGACCGTCAGGAAGGCACTGAAGCTTTCTTT. It codes for CSADRQEGTEAFF.

The genes are TRBV3-1 (or the pseudogene TRBV3-2) and TRBJ1-2; D gene unclear. The V gene's germline CDR1 is LGHDT and CDR2 YNNKEL (reference sequence). The V end was cut by 3 bases, the J end by 8 bases, with 13 bases between. The CDR3 sequence is 13 residues long. CDR3 residues: CASSHFPFGGYTF. The CDR3 DNA sequence: TGTGCCAGCAGCCATTTTCCTTTTGGGGGCTACACCTTC.

J is TRBJ2-7 and V is TRBV5-6, with TRBD1 matching over 7 bases. With 0 bases clipped from V and 1 base from J, the junction kept 1 base outside the gene matches. The V gene's germline CDR1 is SGHDT and CDR2 YYEEEE. The CDR3 is made up of 14 amino acids. The CDR3 DNA sequence: TGTGCCAGCAGCTTGGCGGGACAGTCCTACGAGCAGTACTTC. Its translation: CASSLAGQSYEQYF. The variable domain in full, completed from reference TRBV5-6 and TRBJ2-7, reads DAGVTQSPTHLIKTRGQQVTLRCSPKSGHDTVSWYQQALGQGPQFIFQYYEEEERQRGNFPDRFSGHQFPNYSSELNVNALLLGDSALYLCASSLAGQSYEQYFGPGTRLTVT.

This clone has at least ten counts. The J gene is TRBJ1-6, the V gene TRBV7-2; D unresolved. The germline gives CDR1 SGHTA, CDR2 FQGNSA. Trimming removed 2 bases from V and 8 bases from J, with 13 bases in between. This CDR3 contains 15 residues. The CDR3 nucleotides read TGTGCCAGCAGCTTATTTGCCGGCCGGGATTCACCCCTCCACTTT. Encoded protein: CASSLFAGRDSPLHF.

The chain is built from TRBV5-1 and TRBJ1-4; D gene ambiguous. The germline CDR1 and CDR2 sequences are SGHRS and YFSETQ. CDR3 size: 16 residues. Trimming removed 3 bases at V and 3 bases at J, with 15 bases between. The CDR3 here is CASSSASAAANEKLFF. CDR3 in DNA: TGCGCCAGCAGCTCGGCTTCGGCAGCCGCTAATGAAAAACTGTTTTTT.

V usage is TRBV3-1 (or the pseudogene TRBV3-2) and J usage is TRBJ2-1; 8 bases are a match to TRBD2. Germline V gives CDR1 LGHDT, CDR2 YNNKEL (reference sequence). V shed 0 bases, J shed 2 bases, and the junction held 3 bases outside the gene matches. The CDR3 runs to 16 residues. CDR3 region: CASSQEAGATYNEQFF. The DNA for the CDR3 is TGTGCCAGCAGCCAAGAAGCGGGGGCTACCTACAATGAGCAGTTCTTC.

The chain employs TRBV5-1 and TRBJ1-3; 8 nucleotides align to TRBD1. Germline lookup yields CDR1 SGHRS and CDR2 YFSETQ. The CDR3 extends over 17 amino acids. Germline trimming cut 0 bases from V and 0 bases from J; bases unmatched to any gene: 5. The CDR3 region has the DNA TGCGCCAGCAGCTTGGGGACAGGGAGGGACTCTGGAAACACCATATATTTT. The encoded protein is CASSLGTGRDSGNTIYF.

The V and J genes are TRBV24-1 and TRBJ1-5, with a weak D call TRBD1 (6 bases). The germline V and J ends were trimmed by 3 bases and 4 bases, with 9 bases remaining between them. Germline-derived CDR1 and CDR2 are KGHDR and SFDVKD. This CDR3 is 14 amino acids long. For the CDR3, the DNA is TGTGCCACCAGTGATCCGACAGGAAATCAGCCCCAGCATTTT. Translated, it gives CATSDPTGNQPQHF.